Shown below are 26 T cell receptor beta chains from a single sample sequenced in a study of blood T cell repertoires in COVID-19. Data came from immunoSEQ multiplex PCR; TCRdb stores just in-frame clones and leaves some out. The top ten hold around 3.6% of the sample, which has under 350,000 clones, 70% to 90% seen once. What was sequenced was peripheral blood. The receptors come from a man in his late teens or twenties with active or convalescent COVID-19.

The chain employs TRBV6-5 and TRBJ2-3; 9 bases agree with TRBD2. The CDR3 totals 16 residues. With V trimmed by 1 base and J by 2 bases, 4 bases remained unmatched. The germline gives CDR1 MNHEY, CDR2 SVGAGI. CDR3: CASSYWLAGPTDTQYF. CDR3 coding DNA: TGTGCCAGCAGTTACTGGCTAGCGGGGCCCACAGATACGCAGTATTTT.

The chain uses TRBV20-1 and TRBJ1-5; D gene ambiguous. Trimming left V 3 bases short and J 0 bases short, with 12 bases between. From germline, CDR1 is DFQATT and CDR2 SNEGSKA (reference sequence). The CDR3 contains 15 residues. The CDR3 is CSASFEGISNQPQHF. The CDR3 DNA is TGCAGTGCTAGTTTTGAGGGCATTAGCAATCAGCCCCAGCATTTT.

The V gene is TRBV5-4, the J gene TRBJ2-1; TRBD1 matches at 9 bases. Losses at the gene ends were 1 base for V and 7 bases for J; bases not matched to a gene: 12. CDR1 SGHNT and CDR2 YYREEE come from the germline V gene (reference sequence). There are 17 residues in the CDR3. For the CDR3, the DNA is TGTGCCAGCAGCTTGCTCTCTAGGACAGGGGTCTCAAATGAGCAGTTCTTC. It encodes CASSLLSRTGVSNEQFF.

V is TRBV5-4 and J is TRBJ2-7; D might be TRBD1 (6 bases). Germline CDR1 is SGHNT and CDR2 is YYREEE (reference sequence). Trimming cost V 4 bases and J 1 base, with 15 bases left between them. The length of the CDR3 is 15 residues. The CDR3: CASSQPGQKSYEQYF. In DNA, the CDR3 is TGTGCCAGCAGCCAGCCGGGACAAAAATCCTACGAGCAGTACTTC.

V is TRBV28 and J is TRBJ1-5, with D possibly being TRBD1 (5 bases). The V gene's germline CDR1 is MDHEN and CDR2 SYDVKM. Deletions cut 1 base from V and 2 bases from J, with 15 bases between. The CDR3 is 17 amino acids. The CDR3 protein is CASSLFRGSSGNQPQHF. Written as DNA, the CDR3 is TGTGCCAGCAGTTTATTTCGGGGGAGCTCCGGCAATCAGCCCCAGCATTTT.

This clone turned up a few times. V is TRBV19 and J is TRBJ1-5, with D possibly matching TRBD1 (5 bases). This CDR3 is 16 amino acids long. Germline CDR1 LNHDA, CDR2 SQIVND (reference sequence). V was clipped by 2 bases and J by 11 bases, with 22 bases between them. As DNA, the CDR3 is TGTGCCAGTAGTATAAGCCTTCGACAGCCCTATATCTCCCAGCATTTT. Its protein is CASSISLRQPYISQHF.

V gene TRBV5-6 combines with J gene TRBJ2-5; TRBD1 matches 7 bases. This CDR3 is built from 16 residues. Germline CDR1 and CDR2: SGHDT and YYEEEE. V trimming: 0 bases; J trimming: 3 bases; junction bases outside the gene matches: 8. CDR3 coding DNA: TGTGCCAGCAGCTTGGCCGGACAGGCCGCAAAAGAGACCCAGTACTTC. Amino acid sequence: CASSLAGQAAKETQYF. Filled out from reference TRBV5-6 and TRBJ2-5, the complete variable domain reads DAGVTQSPTHLIKTRGQQVTLRCSPKSGHDTVSWYQQALGQGPQFIFQYYEEEERQRGNFPDRFSGHQFPNYSSELNVNALLLGDSALYLCASSLAGQAAKETQYFGPGTRLLVL.

This chain joins TRBV6-5 and TRBJ2-3, with 7 positions matching TRBD1. The CDR3 spans 14 residues. J gave up 5 bases and V 6 bases, and 8 bases lay outside the gene matches. CDR1 and CDR2 (germline): MNHEY, SVGAGI. The CDR3 nucleotides are TGTGCCAGCAGCCACAACAGGGGAAGAGATACGCAGTATTTT. Translation: CASSHNRGRDTQYF.

The chain joins TRBV7-6 to TRBJ2-7; possibly TRBD1 for D (6 bases). This CDR3 is 13 amino acids long. V was trimmed by 1 base and J by 4 bases, leaving 8 bases between them. Germline V gene data show CDR1 as SGHVS and CDR2 as FNYEAQ. The CDR3 here is CASSLEDSYEQYF. The CDR3 region has the DNA TGTGCCAGCAGCTTAGAGGACAGTTACGAGCAGTACTTC.

This clone was counted at least ten times. The chain recombines TRBV2 with TRBJ2-4; D gene ambiguous. V lost 6 bases to trimming and J lost 0 bases, with 15 bases between them. The CDR3 runs 16 residues. The germline V gene encodes CDR1 SNHLY and CDR2 FYNNEI. The CDR3 protein is CASSPGYGRAKNIQYF. CDR3 nucleotides: TGTGCCAGCAGCCCCGGGTACGGAAGAGCCAAAAACATTCAGTACTTC.

The genes are TRBV3-1 (or the pseudogene TRBV3-2) and TRBJ1-1; D possibly corresponds to TRBD1 (5 bases). V lost 4 bases and J 0 bases, leaving 9 bases between the germline ends. CDR1 and CDR2 (germline): LGHDT, YNNKEL (reference sequence). CDR3 length: 14 residues. CDR3 protein: CASSLTDMNTEAFF. The CDR3 region has the DNA TGTGCCAGCAGCCTGACAGACATGAACACTGAAGCTTTCTTT.

This chain connects TRBV9 to TRBJ2-6, with a tentative D call TRBD2 (5 bases). Trimming removed 4 bases at V and 2 bases at J, with 10 bases between. CDR3 length: 15 amino acids. Looked up from germline, CDR1 is SGDLS and CDR2 is YYNGEE. The CDR3 region is CASSPLGAGANVLTF. CDR3 in DNA: TGTGCCAGCAGCCCATTGGGAGCTGGGGCCAACGTCCTGACTTTC.

The CDR3 coding sequence is TGTGCCACCTCGGACAGGGCCAGACAGCCCCAGCATTTT. Its protein is CATSDRARQPQHF. This chain uses TRBV24-1 with TRBJ1-5; 8 bases agree with TRBD1. The CDR3 has 13 residues. After removal of 9 bases from V and 7 bases from J, the junction contained 7 bases not matched to a gene. In germline, CDR1 is KGHDR, CDR2 SFDVKD.

The rearrangement links TRBV2 to TRBJ1-1; no reliable D call. This CDR3 comprises 11 residues. The V end was cut by 8 bases, the J end by 5 bases, with 9 bases between. The germline CDR1 and CDR2 sequences are SNHLY and FYNNEI. The DNA for the CDR3 is TGTGCCAGCTCGAGGAGGACTGAAGCTTTCTTT. The encoded protein is CASSRRTEAFF.

The chain recombines TRBV19 with TRBJ2-3, with D tentatively TRBD1 (5 bases). Germline V gene sequence: CDR1 LNHDA, CDR2 SQIVND (reference sequence). Trimming stripped 3 bases from V and 1 base from J, with 14 bases between. The CDR3 is 16 residues long. CDR3: CASSMSSEGGTDTQYF. Here the CDR3 DNA reads TGTGCCAGTAGTATGAGCTCGGAAGGGGGCACAGATACGCAGTATTTT.

This chain links TRBV3-1 (or the pseudogene TRBV3-2) with TRBJ2-5; tentative D call: TRBD2 (5 bases). This CDR3 has 16 residues. Germline V gene sequence: CDR1 LGHDT, CDR2 YNNKEL (reference sequence). Trimming took off 4 bases at V and 4 bases at J, with 19 bases between the two ends. In nucleotides, the CDR3 is TGTGCCAGCAGCCGAGAGCCCGGGGTAGGTTTAGAGACCCAGTACTTC. As protein: CASSREPGVGLETQYF.

J is TRBJ1-2 and V is TRBV12-3 or TRBV12-4, with 8 nucleotides matching TRBD1. CDR3 length: 13 residues. The J segment lost 8 bases and the V segment lost 7 bases, leaving 9 bases of the junction unmatched. The CDR3 nucleotides are TGTGCCAGCACCTCGACAGGGGTCCGGGGCTACACCTTC. Protein sequence: CASTSTGVRGYTF.

The CDR3 DNA reads as TGTGCCAGCAGCTTGACTAGCGGATTCGGGGAGCAGTTCTTC. Its protein is CASSLTSGFGEQFF. The chain employs TRBV7-3 and TRBJ2-1, with 9 bases aligning to TRBD2. The V gene end was trimmed by 3 bases and the J gene end by 10 bases; junction bases not matched to a gene: 7. The germline V gene has CDR1 SGHTA and CDR2 FQGTGA. The CDR3 has 14 residues.

The chain uses TRBV12-3 or TRBV12-4 and TRBJ1-1, with D unresolved. The V end lost 5 bases, the J end lost 6 bases, and 10 bases lay between the germline ends. The CDR3 sequence is 12 residues long. Written as DNA, the CDR3 is TGTGCCAGCAGTCCCGCGCTGGCTGAAGCTTTCTTT. Translation: CASSPALAEAFF.

This chain's CDR3 is CASSTGRWGNQPQHF. CDR3 nucleotides: TGTGCCAGTTCGACAGGCCGATGGGGCAATCAGCCCCAGCATTTT. The rearrangement links TRBV19 to TRBJ1-5, with a tentative D call TRBD1 (6 bases). Germline assignment: CDR1 LNHDA and CDR2 SQIVND (reference sequence). The CDR3 is made up of 15 amino acids. V lost 8 bases and J 2 bases, leaving 16 bases between the germline ends.

V and J are TRBV3-1 (or the pseudogene TRBV3-2) and TRBJ1-1, with D possibly TRBD1 on 5 matching bases. The CDR3 runs to 14 residues. Germline V gene data show CDR1 as LGHDT and CDR2 as YNNKEL (reference sequence). The V end was cut by 1 base, the J end by 3 bases, with 9 bases between. Here the CDR3 DNA reads TGTGCCAGCAGCCAAGGATGGGGGGACACTGAAGCTTTCTTT. Encoded protein: CASSQGWGDTEAFF.

The chain joins TRBV4-1 to TRBJ2-5, with 11 positions matching TRBD2. Germline V CDR1 and CDR2: MGHRA, YSYEKL. The CDR3 loop spans 18 amino acids. Losses at the gene ends were 1 base for V and 5 bases for J; bases not matched to a gene: 12. The CDR3 DNA sequence: TGCGCCAGCAGCCAAGGGGTGGTTAGCGGGGGGGCCTGGGAGACCCAGTACTTC. Its protein product is CASSQGVVSGGAWETQYF.

This chain uses TRBV9 with TRBJ2-3; TRBD2 agrees at 8 bases. CDR1 and CDR2 from the germline V gene are SGDLS and YYNGEE. V was pared by 4 bases and J by 5 bases, with 9 bases of the junction left unmatched. This CDR3 has 15 residues. As DNA, the CDR3 is TGTGCCAGCAGCCCCGAGCGGGAGCGCAAAGATACGCAGTATTTT. Translating gives CASSPERERKDTQYF.

This sequence joins TRBV5-4 and TRBJ1-2; no firm D call. Between the trimmed V and J ends, which lost 4 bases and 7 bases, there was a span of 17 bases. From germline, CDR1 is SGHNT and CDR2 YYREEE (reference sequence). The CDR3 sequence is 14 residues long. The DNA for the CDR3 is TGTGCCAGCAGCCCCGGGGAACAAGGAAGTGGCTACACCTTC. The encoded protein is CASSPGEQGSGYTF.

CDR3 bases: TGTGCCAGCAGCAGAGCGGCTAGAAGTGATCAGCCCCAGCATTTT. Translating it yields CASSRAARSDQPQHF. The V gene is TRBV5-6, the J gene TRBJ1-5; D not resolved. V lost 4 bases and J lost 5, with 16 bases in between. Germline assignment: CDR1 SGHDT and CDR2 YYEEEE. The CDR3 length is 15 residues.

The J gene is TRBJ1-2, the V gene TRBV7-9; the D gene is possibly TRBD1 (6 bases). The CDR3 is 14 residues long. Germline V gene data show CDR1 as SEHNR and CDR2 as FQNEAQ (reference sequence). With 8 bases removed from V and 8 bases from J, the gap between germline ends came to 21 bases. The CDR3 DNA reads as TGTGCCAGCGGGTCGGGGGGGCCCCTCGGAGGCTACACCTTC. Amino acid sequence: CASGSGGPLGGYTF.